The 17 T cell receptor beta chains below all came from one sample that was sequenced in a study of cytomegalovirus exposure and HLA in healthy donors. PCR involved 60 Vbeta and 13 Jbeta primers. Data came from immunoSEQ multiplex PCR; TCRdb stores just in-frame clones and leaves some out. The table includes 100,000 to 150,000 clones, about 10% detected once. The sequenced sample consisted of PBMCs. Every receptor here comes from a woman under 30 in good health and CMV-seropositive.

This chain joins TRBV30 and TRBJ1-2; 7 bases align to TRBD1. V shed 8 bases and J 4 bases; nucleotides not matched to a gene: 7. This CDR3 is 12 amino acids long. Looked up from germline, CDR1 is GTSNPN and CDR2 is SVGIG (reference sequence). The CDR3 region has the DNA TGTGCCCGTCACAGGGGAGGCTATGGCTACACCTTC. It specifies CARHRGGYGYTF.

This clone was seen a few times. A junction end diverges from the germline sequence, so it may reflect a read error. The rearrangement joins TRBV30 to TRBJ2-3, with 7 bases aligning to TRBD2. Germline CDR1 reads GTSNPN; CDR2 reads SVGIG (reference sequence). The CDR3 is 15 amino acids. The CDR3 nucleotides read TGTGCCTGGAGCAACGGCGGGAGTAGCACAGATGCGCAGTATTTT. This sequence encodes CAWSNGGSSTDAQYF. Complete variable domain (other parts from reference TRBV30 and TRBJ2-3): SQTIHQWPATLVQPVGSPLSLECTVEGTSNPNLYWYRQAAGRGLQLLFYSVGIGQISSEVPQNLSASRPQDRQFILSSKKLLLSDSGFYLCAWSNGGSSTDAQYFGPGTRLTVL.

In its sample, this clone was seen a few times. V gene TRBV20-1 combines with J gene TRBJ2-1; D call uncertain. V lost 4 bases and J lost 11, with 9 bases in between. The CDR3 is made up of 10 amino acids. Per germline, CDR1 DFQATT and CDR2 SNEGSKA (reference sequence). CDR3 residues: CSANDFQQFF. DNA of the CDR3: TGCAGTGCTAACGACTTCCAGCAGTTCTTC.

The J gene is TRBJ1-4, the V gene TRBV30; D is unclear. Trimming left V 0 bases short and J 11 bases short, with 10 bases between. The CDR3 loop spans 12 amino acids. In germline, CDR1 is GTSNPN, CDR2 SVGIG (reference sequence). The CDR3 loop reads CAWSVPGGKLFF. The CDR3 nucleotides are TGTGCCTGGAGTGTACCGGGTGGGAAACTGTTTTTT.

There are a few counts of this clone. The chain employs TRBV19 and TRBJ1-2; 8 bases are a match to TRBD1. V shed 8 bases, J shed 5 bases, and the junction held 13 bases outside the gene matches. This CDR3 comprises 15 residues. CDR1 is LNHDA, CDR2 SQIVND, per germline (reference sequence). As DNA, the CDR3 is TGTGCCAGTCGGCTCCAAGCAGGGGGCATTTATGGCTACACCTTC. This encodes CASRLQAGGIYGYTF.

This clone was found a few times. The rearrangement joins TRBV5-1 to TRBJ2-4, with TRBD1 matching 10 bases. The CDR3 spans 16 residues. CDR1 and CDR2 from the germline V gene are SGHRS and YFSETQ. V was clipped by 4 bases and J by 6 bases; unmatched bases: 10. The CDR3 DNA sequence: TGCGCCAGCAGCCCAGGACAGGGGGTTTCAGGAAACATTCAGTACTTC. Its protein is CASSPGQGVSGNIQYF. The whole variable domain, filled in from reference TRBV5-1 and TRBJ2-4, reads KAGVTQTPRYLIKTRGQQVTLSCSPISGHRSVSWYQQTPGQGLQFLFEYFSETQRNKGNFPGRFSGRQFSNSRSEMNVSTLELGDSALYLCASSPGQGVSGNIQYFGAGTRLSVL.

Only a few counts were recorded for this clone. This rearrangement joins TRBV10-1 to TRBJ2-7, with D possibly matching TRBD2 (6 bases). V lost 3 bases, J lost 5 bases, and 11 bases lay in between. From germline, CDR1 is WNHNN and CDR2 SYGVQD (reference sequence). The CDR3 totals 13 residues. CDR3 amino acids: CASSDQIADEQYF. The CDR3 DNA reads as TGCGCCAGCAGTGACCAAATAGCGGACGAGCAGTACTTC.

Only a few counts were recorded for this clone. V is TRBV30 and J is TRBJ2-7; no definite D call. The length of the CDR3 is 13 residues. Germline assignment: CDR1 GTSNPN and CDR2 SVGIG (reference sequence). V was trimmed by 1 base and J by 3 bases, leaving 10 bases between them. CDR3: CAWSAGSHYEQYF. The CDR3, as DNA: TGTGCCTGGAGTGCAGGTTCACACTACGAGCAGTACTTC.

This clone came up a few times. J is TRBJ2-3 and V is TRBV19, with TRBD2 matching 10 bases. The CDR3 loop spans 14 amino acids. CDR1 and CDR2 (germline): LNHDA, SQIVND (reference sequence). Germline trimming cut 8 bases from V and 1 base from J; bases unmatched to any gene: 3. CDR3 sequence reads: CASSGLAGTDTQYF. CDR3 coding DNA: TGTGCCAGTTCTGGACTAGCGGGCACAGATACGCAGTATTTT.

In this sample, this clone turned up a few times. The rearrangement uses TRBV30 and TRBJ1-2; D possibly corresponds to TRBD1 (5 bases). Germline values: CDR1 GTSNPN, CDR2 SVGIG (reference sequence). The CDR3 loop spans 16 amino acids. The germline V and J ends were trimmed by 4 bases and 5 bases, with 23 bases remaining between them. The CDR3 nucleotides read TGTGCCTGGAAGGGATCGGGCAGGGCACTCGCTTATGGCTACACCTTC. Its translation: CAWKGSGRALAYGYTF.

This clone has just a few counts. CDR3 sequence reads: CASSSRDFLLETQYF. The CDR3 coding sequence is TGTGCCAGCAGCTCCCGGGACTTTCTTTTAGAGACCCAGTACTTC. This chain connects TRBV5-4 to TRBJ2-5; D possibly corresponds to TRBD2 (6 bases). V gave up 3 bases and J gave up 4 bases, with 16 bases separating them. Germline lookup yields CDR1 SGHNT and CDR2 YYREEE (reference sequence). The CDR3 is 15 amino acids.

This clone was counted between two and nine times. The chain couples TRBV4-1 to TRBJ2-1; D ambiguous. Looked up from germline, CDR1 is MGHRA and CDR2 is YSYEKL. V was cut by 3 bases and J by 4 bases, with 4 bases left in between. The CDR3 covers 12 residues. CDR3 DNA sequence: TGCGCCAGCAGCCATCATTACAATGAGCAGTTCTTC. Protein: CASSHHYNEQFF.

In this sample, this clone turned up a few times. This chain connects TRBV11-2 to TRBJ2-5; 7 bases match TRBD2. The CDR3 contains 13 residues. CDR1 SGHAT and CDR2 FQNNGV come from the germline V gene. V dropped 6 bases and J dropped 6; count of bases not matched to a gene: 7. The CDR3 spells CASRWGGRKTQYF. For the CDR3, the DNA is TGTGCCAGCAGGTGGGGGGGTCGGAAGACCCAGTACTTC.

This clone was seen a few times. The rearrangement uses TRBV5-5 and TRBJ1-1; the match to TRBD1 covers 7 bases. Per the germline V gene, CDR1 is SGHKS and CDR2 is YYEKEE (reference sequence). The CDR3 extends over 14 amino acids. The junction had 3 bases not matched to a gene; V was cut back by 2 bases and J by 2 bases. The CDR3 spells CASSLQGINTEAFF. CDR3 DNA sequence: TGTGCCAGCAGCTTACAGGGGATAAACACTGAAGCTTTCTTT.

V is TRBV27 and J is TRBJ1-2, with 9 positions matching TRBD1. The CDR3 is 13 residues long. Germline trimming cut 11 bases from V and 4 bases from J; bases unmatched to any gene: 8. Per the germline V gene, CDR1 is MNHEY and CDR2 is SMNVEV (reference sequence). This CDR3 reads CASRDRGTYGYTF. CDR3 DNA: TGTGCCTCCCGAGACAGGGGGACCTATGGCTACACCTTC.

The chain links TRBV6-1 to TRBJ2-5; D is ambiguous. This CDR3 has 11 amino acids. Germline CDR1 and CDR2: MNHNS and SASEGT. The ends were cut back, 7 bases at V and 5 bases at J, with 8 bases in the middle. The CDR3 nucleotides are TGTGCCAGCATCCTCGGGGAGACCCAGTACTTC. Translated: CASILGETQYF.

The gene calls are TRBV25-1 and TRBJ2-2; D may be TRBD2 (6 bases). Trimming took 4 bases from V and 5 from J, leaving 20 bases between them. Germline CDR1 and CDR2: MGHDK and SYGVNS. The CDR3 contains 17 residues. In nucleotides, the CDR3 is TGTGCCAGCAGTGCTCCTTTCGGGGGTAAAGTGACCGGGGAGCTGTTTTTT. It yields the protein CASSAPFGGKVTGELFF. Full variable domain (rest looked up from reference TRBV25-1 and TRBJ2-2): EADIYQTPRYLVIGTGKKITLECSQTMGHDKMYWYQQDPGMELHLIHYSYGVNSTEKGDLSSESTVSRIRTEHFPLTLESARPSHTSQYLCASSAPFGGKVTGELFFGEGSRLTVL.